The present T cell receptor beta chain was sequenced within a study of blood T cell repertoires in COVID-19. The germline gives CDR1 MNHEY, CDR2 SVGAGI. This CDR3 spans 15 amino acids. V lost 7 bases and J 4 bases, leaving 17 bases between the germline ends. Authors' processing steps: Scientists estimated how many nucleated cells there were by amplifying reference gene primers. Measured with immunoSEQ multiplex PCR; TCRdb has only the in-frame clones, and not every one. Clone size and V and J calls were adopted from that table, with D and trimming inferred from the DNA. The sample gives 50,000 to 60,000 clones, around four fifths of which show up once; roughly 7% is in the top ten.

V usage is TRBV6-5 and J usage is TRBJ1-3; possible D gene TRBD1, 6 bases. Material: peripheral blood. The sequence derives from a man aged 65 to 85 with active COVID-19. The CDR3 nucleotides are TGTGCCAGCATTAATACAGGGTTATCGGGAAACACCATATATTTT. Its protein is CASINTGLSGNTIYF.